The clone carrying this TCR beta chain appeared a few times. Antigen: not known. This entry is derived from a study of T cell repertoires in cytomegalovirus infection. TCRdb re-analysed the reads in MiXCR, keeping a single row per CDR3 protein. The sample comprises some 100,000 distinct CDR3 sequences, more than 20% of which are singletons, and 35% to 50% rests with the top ten. Trimming took 3 bases from V and 13 from J; bases not matched to a gene: 7. The germline V gene has CDR1 LNHNV and CDR2 YYDKDF (reference sequence). The CDR3 is 12 residues long. Study-level results: Cumulative public TCR beta family frequency identified carriers of CMV plus the relevant HLA.

The sequencing input was CD8+ T cells from PBMCs. The chain employs TRBV15 and TRBJ1-2, with 8 bases lining up with TRBD1. The clonotype was recovered from a human donor in good health (CMV status not recorded). Some clones in this sample may be carry-over from other donors' samples. CDR3 protein: CATSSPGTGSTF. The CDR3 bases are TGTGCCACCAGCAGCCCCGGGACAGGTTCCACCTTC.